The clone carrying this T cell receptor beta chain has ten or more counts. Its antigen remains unidentified. As to time point: sample taken at primary tumor resection. The study sequenced unsorted whole RNA from tumor, nontumor lung or frozen PBMC. The donors were 72 patients with non-small cell lung cancer that was early-stage and untreated. The record originates from a study of spatial heterogeneity in lung cancer. Looking at the study overall: Sequencing consistently turned up more beta-chain sequences than alpha-chain sequences. The library had UMIs, and each TCR and UMI pair averaged more than ten raw reads. Study results and caveats: Blood carried ubiquitous expanded tumor TCRs more at resection than follow-up.

TCRdb reprocessed the 5' RACE reads via MiXCR and lists one record per CDR3 protein. The sample has under 20,000 distinct CDR3 sequences; 15% to 20% are singletons. Germline CDR1 is SGHAT and CDR2 is FQNNGV. The CDR3 is 15 amino acids. Trimming pared 5 bases from V and 2 bases from J, leaving 16 bases between. The V and J genes are TRBV11-2 and TRBJ2-7, with D possibly matching TRBD1 (6 bases). The material sequenced was PBMCs, taken at surgery. This clonotype was sampled from a male donor with early-stage non-small cell lung cancer. The CDR3 spells CASSRIKGDTYEQYF. Written as DNA, the CDR3 is TGTGCCAGCAGCCGTATTAAGGGGGATACCTACGAGCAGTACTTC. Full variable domain (missing parts from reference TRBV11-2 and TRBJ2-7): EAGVAQSPRYKIIEKRQSVAFWCNPISGHATLYWYQQILGQGPKLLIQFQNNGVVDDSQLPKDRFSAERLKGVDSTLKIQPAKLEDSAVYLCASSRIKGDTYEQYFGPGTRLTVT.